This TCR beta chain was sequenced for a study of blood T cell repertoires in COVID-19. Study-wide background: The United States, Italy and Spain provided the acute and convalescent COVID-19 samples. Sample material is recorded as cDNA or gDNA derived from T cells, B-cell-depleted T cells, or PBMCs.

Germline V gene sequence: CDR1 LNHDA, CDR2 SQIVND (reference sequence). The J segment lost 2 bases and the V segment lost 0 bases, leaving 9 bases of the junction unmatched. This CDR3 region has 17 residues. Patients at the Seattle site were enrolled during active infection and followed longitudinally. Source study methods: Amplified reference gene primers provided the basis for estimating nucleated cell counts. Some clones are missing from TCRdb's copy, which holds only in-frame ones; the method was immunoSEQ multiplex PCR. The V and J calls and clone size are taken from that table; D and trimming were inferred from the DNA. The table records 80,000 or so clones, 65% to 90% of them present only once.

The sequence was obtained from a man between 45 and 60 years old with COVID-19, enrolled during active disease. Sequenced sample: peripheral blood. This chain uses TRBV19 with TRBJ1-1, with 7 nucleotides matching TRBD1. The CDR3 region has the DNA TGTGCCAGTAGTATAGATCTAGGGGGCAGGGAAAACACTGAAGCTTTCTTT. This gives the protein CASSIDLGGRENTEAFF.